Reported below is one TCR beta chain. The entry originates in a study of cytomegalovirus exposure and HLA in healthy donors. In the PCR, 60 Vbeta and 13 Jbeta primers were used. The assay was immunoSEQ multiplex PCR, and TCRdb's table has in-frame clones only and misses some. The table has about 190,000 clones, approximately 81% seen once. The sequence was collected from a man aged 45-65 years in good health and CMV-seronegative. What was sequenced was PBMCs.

For the CDR3, the DNA is TGTGCCATCACCACAGGGGGGACCCAGCATTTT. Amino acid sequence: CAITTGGTQHF. V usage is TRBV10-3 and J usage is TRBJ1-5, with 8 nucleotides matching TRBD1. The germline V gene encodes CDR1 ENHRY and CDR2 SYGVKD. CDR3 length: 11 residues. J was trimmed by 11 bases and V by 7 bases; bases with no gene match: 4.